A selection of T cell receptor beta chains follows, all from one sample in a study of CD8+ T cells in alopecia areata. Some clones are missing from TCRdb's copy, which holds only in-frame ones; the method was immunoSEQ multiplex PCR. Among about 190,000 clones, 60% were seen once, and the ten largest hold about 0.94%. This material consisted of CD4+ T cells sorted from blood, taken at week 24, from a patient treated with tofacitinib. These receptors originate from a human donor with alopecia areata. The conserved cysteine and the conserved F or W are not part of the CDR3 here.

j_call: TRBJ1-1
v_call: TRBV29-1
cdr3_aa: SVEEYEAF

j_call: TRBJ1-6
v_call: TRBV27
cdr3_aa: ASRRDSSNSPLH

j_call: TRBJ2-1
v_call: TRBV29-1
cdr3_aa: SVPSTSGGAYEQF

j_call: TRBJ2-6
v_call: TRBV30
cdr3_aa: ACYSGANVLT

j_call: TRBJ2-7
v_call: TRBV7-2
cdr3_aa: ASSLDFSEQY

j_call: TRBJ1-1
v_call: TRBV11-2
cdr3_aa: ASSFQGVNGEAF

j_call: TRBJ1-2
v_call: TRBV10-2
cdr3_aa: ASSERTYGYT

j_call: TRBJ2-6
v_call: TRBV9
cdr3_aa: ASSVGGGPFLHSGANVLT

j_call: TRBJ2-1
v_call: TRBV7-2
cdr3_aa: ASSLDAIVEQF

j_call: TRBJ1-2
v_call: TRBV29-1
cdr3_aa: SVAMGNGYT

j_call: TRBJ1-2
v_call: TRBV28
cdr3_aa: ASSSPRGRLTANYGYT

j_call: TRBJ2-1
v_call: TRBV30
cdr3_aa: AWSDQDGGEF

j_call: TRBJ2-7
v_call: TRBV7-3
cdr3_aa: ASSLAGGSSYEQY

j_call: TRBJ1-2
v_call: TRBV4-3
cdr3_aa: ASSPLLYHRGKDYGYT

j_call: TRBJ2-7
v_call: TRBV5-1
cdr3_aa: ASSLGQGSYYEQY

j_call: TRBJ2-5
v_call: TRBV9
cdr3_aa: ASSAGSGINQETQY

j_call: TRBJ2-6
v_call: TRBV4-3
cdr3_aa: ASSQQSQGTGANVLT

j_call: TRBJ2-3
v_call: TRBV4-1
cdr3_aa: ASSQGVASGGDTQY

j_call: TRBJ1-5
v_call: TRBV30
cdr3_aa: AWSVGQNSNQPQH

j_call: TRBJ2-3
v_call: TRBV29-1
cdr3_aa: SAGSTDTQY